The T cell receptor (beta chain) under discussion was sequenced for a study of T cell responses to AZD1222 COVID-19 vaccine. This clone was detected a few times. Its specificity is unknown. Assay used: immunoSEQ multiplex PCR; TCRdb lists only in-frame clones, some missing. The sample has over 100,000 clones, about 91% seen once. The V end was cut by 6 bases, the J end by 2 bases, with 19 bases between. Germline V CDR1 and CDR2: LNHDA, SQIVND (reference sequence). CDR3 length equals 16 residues. General study points: Recipients of two AZD1222 doses showed rising Spike-specific TCR breadth and depth.

The origin of this receptor is an adult in good health. The chain is built from TRBV19 and TRBJ1-2; perhaps TRBD1 as D (5 bases). The sequencing here drew on peripheral blood, taken on day 0 of AZD1222 vaccination. DNA for the CDR3: TGTGCCAGTAGCTCCGGGGCCTTGGCTGCAAACTATGGCTACACCTTC. Encoded protein: CASSSGALAANYGYTF.